This passage covers 16 T cell receptor beta chains from one sample sequenced in a study of cytomegalovirus exposure and HLA in healthy donors. TCRdb's copy holds only in-frame clones and misses some; the assay was immunoSEQ multiplex PCR. The sample has 160,000 or so clones, 88% seen once. The sample consisted of PBMCs. The receptors shown here come from a man aged 18-30 years in good health and CMV-seronegative.

CDR3 residues: CASSQDRGTGEQYV. CDR3 bases: TGTGCCAGCAGCCAGGACAGGGGAACGGGCGAGCAGTACGTC. V and J are TRBV4-2 and TRBJ2-7, with 9 bases identical to TRBD1. J lost 6 bases, V lost 3 bases, and 6 bases had no gene match. The CDR3 runs 14 residues. Germline V gene data show CDR1 as LGHNA and CDR2 as YNFKEQ.

This clone has only a few counts. Germline is not matched at one junction end, which may reflect a read error. The chain uses TRBV7-7 and TRBJ2-2; 10 bases map to TRBD2. Germline-derived CDR1 and CDR2 are SSHAT and FNYEAQ (reference sequence). The CDR3 covers 16 residues. In DNA form, the CDR3 reads TGTGCTAGCAGCTTACTAGCGGGGACGAACACCGGGGAGCTGTTTTTT. It is translated as CASSLLAGTNTGELFF.

CDR3 loop: CASSPTSGGNEQFF. CDR3 nucleotides: TGTGCCAGCAGCCCGACTAGCGGTGGGAATGAGCAGTTCTTC. V usage is TRBV13 and J usage is TRBJ2-1, with 9 bases that match TRBD2. Germline V gene data show CDR1 as PRHDT and CDR2 as FYEKMQ (reference sequence). The CDR3 is made up of 14 amino acids. With 5 bases clipped from V and 7 bases from J, the junction kept 6 bases outside the gene matches.

The chain joins TRBV4-1 to TRBJ1-5, with 8 positions matching TRBD1. The ends lost 8 bases at V and 5 bases at J; junction bases unmatched: 5. This CDR3 spans 13 amino acids. Germline lookup yields CDR1 MGHRA and CDR2 YSYEKL. CDR3 amino acids: CASGNRGYQPQHF. The CDR3 bases are TGCGCCAGCGGAAACAGGGGGTATCAGCCCCAGCATTTT.

V and J are TRBV7-9 and TRBJ2-1; 9 bases fit TRBD2. The V segment lost 6 bases and the J segment 6 bases; nucleotides outside the gene matches: 6. The germline V gene encodes CDR1 SEHNR and CDR2 FQNEAQ (reference sequence). The CDR3 sequence is 14 residues long. The CDR3 region has the DNA TGTGCCAGCAGGAGGGTTAGCGGGAGCAATGAGCAGTTCTTC. This translates into CASRRVSGSNEQFF.

The chain employs TRBV5-6 and TRBJ1-4, with D perhaps TRBD1 (5 bases). The V gene's germline CDR1 is SGHDT and CDR2 YYEEEE. The CDR3 has 14 residues. The V and J ends lost 6 bases and 7 bases respectively, with 16 bases between them. This CDR3 is CASILGAPGEKLFF. As DNA, the CDR3 is TGTGCCAGCATCTTAGGGGCTCCTGGTGAAAAACTGTTTTTT.

This clone was observed a few times. The gene calls are TRBV9 and TRBJ2-2, with 9 bases identical to TRBD2. Looked up from germline, CDR1 is SGDLS and CDR2 is YYNGEE. V gave up 5 bases and J gave up 3 bases; unmatched junction bases: 8. The CDR3 consists of 16 residues. The CDR3, as DNA: TGTGCCAGCAGGGTGAATAGCGGGAGCGACACCGGGGAGCTGTTTTTT. Translation: CASRVNSGSDTGELFF.

The rearrangement joins TRBV27 to TRBJ1-1; 9 bases agree with TRBD1. Germline CDR1 is MNHEY and CDR2 is SMNVEV (reference sequence). Losses at the gene ends were 6 bases for V and 1 base for J; bases not matched to a gene: 6. The CDR3 is 15 residues long. This CDR3 reads CASRVLGQGNTEAFF. The CDR3 DNA is TGTGCCAGCAGAGTTTTGGGACAGGGGAACACTGAAGCTTTCTTT.

The chain carries TRBV5-4 and TRBJ2-5; D is undetermined. Germline V CDR1 and CDR2: SGHNT, YYREEE (reference sequence). V was trimmed by 4 bases and J by 2 bases, leaving 6 bases between them. CDR3 length: 12 residues. CDR3 loop: CASSSSQETQYF. The CDR3 DNA reads TGTGCCAGCAGCAGCTCACAAGAGACCCAGTACTTC.

CDR3 sequence: CASSFGGQQPQHF. In nucleotides, the CDR3 is TGTGCCAGCAGTTTCGGGGGGCAACAGCCCCAGCATTTT. The J gene is TRBJ1-5, the V gene TRBV6-5; a weak D match, TRBD1 (6 bases). The germline V gene encodes CDR1 MNHEY and CDR2 SVGAGI. The CDR3 runs to 13 residues. Deletions cut 4 bases from V and 7 bases from J, with 11 bases between.

The V gene is TRBV5-4, the J gene TRBJ2-3; tentative D call: TRBD2 (5 bases). The CDR3 contains 14 residues. Trimming took 0 bases from V and 6 from J, leaving 11 bases between them. Per germline, CDR1 SGHNT and CDR2 YYREEE (reference sequence). Written as DNA, the CDR3 is TGTGCCAGCAGCTTGGTGTCCCCGGGGGATACGCAGTATTTT. This codes for CASSLVSPGDTQYF.

This clone occurred once. J is TRBJ2-3 and V is TRBV11-2; D uncertain. CDR3 size: 18 residues. V shed 5 bases and J shed 0 bases, with 21 bases lying between them. The germline V gene encodes CDR1 SGHAT and CDR2 FQNNGV. CDR3 residues: CASSAFPSRHISTDTQYF. CDR3 sequence (DNA): TGTGCCAGCAGCGCCTTCCCCTCGCGACACATTAGCACAGATACGCAGTATTTT. The full variable domain, rest sourced from reference TRBV11-2 and TRBJ2-3, is EAGVAQSPRYKIIEKRQSVAFWCNPISGHATLYWYQQILGQGPKLLIQFQNNGVVDDSQLPKDRFSAERLKGVDSTLKIQPAKLEDSAVYLCASSAFPSRHISTDTQYFGPGTRLTVL.

The chain couples TRBV6-5 to TRBJ2-2, with 7 bases that match TRBD2. The CDR3 covers 14 residues. Germline trimming cut 8 bases from V and 3 bases from J; bases unmatched to any gene: 6. Germline lookup yields CDR1 MNHEY and CDR2 SVGAGI. CDR3 DNA sequence: TGTGCCAGCCGGGGCCTAGCGGACACCGGGGAGCTGTTTTTT. Encoded protein: CASRGLADTGELFF.

The CDR3 reads CASSFRGQETQYF. The CDR3 nucleotides read TGTGCCAGCAGTTTCAGGGGTCAAGAGACCCAGTACTTC. V and J are TRBV27 and TRBJ2-5; a weak D match, TRBD1 (6 bases). Deletions cut 3 bases from V and 2 bases from J, with 7 bases between. CDR1 and CDR2 from the germline V gene are MNHEY and SMNVEV (reference sequence). CDR3 length equals 13 residues.

The chain links TRBV7-9 to TRBJ2-3; 11 bases align to TRBD1. The length of the CDR3 is 15 residues. Germline values: CDR1 SEHNR, CDR2 FQNEAQ (reference sequence). J gave up 2 bases and V 5 bases, and 3 bases lay outside the gene matches. The CDR3 region has the DNA TGTGCCAGCAGCCCGGGACAGGGGGTCACAGATACGCAGTATTTT. Its translation: CASSPGQGVTDTQYF.

The rearrangement uses TRBV7-9 and TRBJ2-2; no firm D call. Trimming removed 3 bases at V and 3 bases at J, with 8 bases between. The CDR3 length is 14 residues. CDR1 SEHNR and CDR2 FQNEAQ come from the germline V gene (reference sequence). The DNA of the CDR3 is TGTGCCAGCAGCTTTACCCCAGACACCGGGGAGCTGTTTTTT. It yields the protein CASSFTPDTGELFF.